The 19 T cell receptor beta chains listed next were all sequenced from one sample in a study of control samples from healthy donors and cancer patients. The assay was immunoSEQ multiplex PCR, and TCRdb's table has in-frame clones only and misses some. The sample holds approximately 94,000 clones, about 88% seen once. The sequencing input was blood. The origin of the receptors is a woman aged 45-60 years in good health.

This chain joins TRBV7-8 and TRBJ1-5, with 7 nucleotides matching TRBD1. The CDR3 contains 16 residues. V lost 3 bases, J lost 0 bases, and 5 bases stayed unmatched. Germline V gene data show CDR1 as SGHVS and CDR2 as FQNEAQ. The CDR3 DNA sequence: TGTGCCAGCAGCTTGGACAGGCTATATAGCAATCAGCCCCAGCATTTT. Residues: CASSLDRLYSNQPQHF.

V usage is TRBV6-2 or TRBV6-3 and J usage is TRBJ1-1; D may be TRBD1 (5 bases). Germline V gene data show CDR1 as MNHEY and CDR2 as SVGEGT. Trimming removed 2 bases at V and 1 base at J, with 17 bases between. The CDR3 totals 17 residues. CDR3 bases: TGTGCCAGCAGTTACGGGGGTCGTCTTTTAAGGAACACTGAAGCTTTCTTT. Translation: CASSYGGRLLRNTEAFF.

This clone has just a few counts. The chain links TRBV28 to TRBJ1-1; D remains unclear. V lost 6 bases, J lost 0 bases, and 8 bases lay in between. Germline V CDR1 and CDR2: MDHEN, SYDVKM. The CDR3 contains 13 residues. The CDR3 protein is CASRETLNTEAFF. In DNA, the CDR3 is TGTGCCAGCAGGGAAACGTTGAACACTGAAGCTTTCTTT. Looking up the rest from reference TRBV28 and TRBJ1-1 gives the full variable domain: DVKVTQSSRYLVKRTGEKVFLECVQDMDHENMFWYRQDPGLGLRLIYFSYDVKMKEKGDIPEGYSVSREKKERFSLILESASTNQTSMYLCASRETLNTEAFFGQGTRLTVV.

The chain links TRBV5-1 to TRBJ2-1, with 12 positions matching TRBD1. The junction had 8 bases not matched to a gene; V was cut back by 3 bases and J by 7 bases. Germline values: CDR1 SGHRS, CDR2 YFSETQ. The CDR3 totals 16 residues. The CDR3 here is CASSSSRDRGQNEQFF. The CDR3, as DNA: TGCGCCAGCAGCTCCAGCCGGGACAGGGGGCAGAATGAGCAGTTCTTC.

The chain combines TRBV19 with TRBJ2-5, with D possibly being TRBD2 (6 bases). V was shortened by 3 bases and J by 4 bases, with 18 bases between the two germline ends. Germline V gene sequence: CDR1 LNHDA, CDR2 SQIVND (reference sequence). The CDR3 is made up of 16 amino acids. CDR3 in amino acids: CASSISYVRGGETQYF. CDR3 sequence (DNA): TGTGCCAGTAGTATTTCGTATGTGAGGGGAGGAGAGACCCAGTACTTC. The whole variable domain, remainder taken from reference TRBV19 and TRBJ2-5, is DGGITQSPKYLFRKEGQNVTLSCEQNLNHDAMYWYRQDPGQGLRLIYYSQIVNDFQKGDIAEGYSVSREKKESFPLTVTSAQKNPTAFYLCASSISYVRGGETQYFGPGTRLLVL.

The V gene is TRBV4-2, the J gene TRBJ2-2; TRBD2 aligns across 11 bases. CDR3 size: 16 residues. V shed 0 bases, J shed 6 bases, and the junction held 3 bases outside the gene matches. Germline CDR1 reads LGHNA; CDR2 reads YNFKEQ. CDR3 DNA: TGTGCCAGCAGCCAAGATTTTAGCGGGGGGGCCGGGGAGCTGTTTTTT. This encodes CASSQDFSGGAGELFF.

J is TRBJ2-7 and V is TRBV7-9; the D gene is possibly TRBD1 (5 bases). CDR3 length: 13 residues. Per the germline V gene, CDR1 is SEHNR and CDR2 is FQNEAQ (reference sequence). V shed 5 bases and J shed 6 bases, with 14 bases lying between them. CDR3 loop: CASSPIPGPEQYF. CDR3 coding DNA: TGTGCCAGCAGCCCAATTCCAGGGCCCGAGCAGTACTTC.

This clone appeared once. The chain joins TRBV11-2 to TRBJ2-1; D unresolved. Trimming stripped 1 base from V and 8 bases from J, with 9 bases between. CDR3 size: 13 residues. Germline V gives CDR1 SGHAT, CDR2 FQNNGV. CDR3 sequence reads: CASSLGWTYEQFF. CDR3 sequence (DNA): TGTGCCAGCAGCTTAGGGTGGACGTATGAGCAGTTCTTC.

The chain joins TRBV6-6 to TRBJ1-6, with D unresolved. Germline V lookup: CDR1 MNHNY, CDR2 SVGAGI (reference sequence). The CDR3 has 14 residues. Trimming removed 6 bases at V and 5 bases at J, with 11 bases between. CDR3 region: CASSSGRNNSPLHF. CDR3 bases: TGTGCCAGCAGCTCCGGACGGAATAATTCACCCCTCCACTTT.

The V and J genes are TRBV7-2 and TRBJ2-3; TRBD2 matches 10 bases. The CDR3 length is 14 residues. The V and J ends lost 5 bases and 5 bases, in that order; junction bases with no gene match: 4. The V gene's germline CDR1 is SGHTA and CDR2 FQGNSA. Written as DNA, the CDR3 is TGTGCCAGCAGCCCGGGACTAGCGAAAGATACGCAGTATTTT. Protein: CASSPGLAKDTQYF.

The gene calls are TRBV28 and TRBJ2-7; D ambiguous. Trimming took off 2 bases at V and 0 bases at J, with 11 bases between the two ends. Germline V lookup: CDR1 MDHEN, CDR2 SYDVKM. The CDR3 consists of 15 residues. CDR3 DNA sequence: TGTGCCAGCAGTTTAGGTTTGCGGAACTCCTACGAGCAGTACTTC. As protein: CASSLGLRNSYEQYF.

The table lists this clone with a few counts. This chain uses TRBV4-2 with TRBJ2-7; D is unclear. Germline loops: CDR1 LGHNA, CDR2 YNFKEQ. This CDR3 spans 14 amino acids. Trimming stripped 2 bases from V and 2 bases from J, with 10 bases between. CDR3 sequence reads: CASSQPHPPYEQYF. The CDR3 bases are TGTGCCAGCAGCCAACCCCACCCGCCCTACGAGCAGTACTTC.

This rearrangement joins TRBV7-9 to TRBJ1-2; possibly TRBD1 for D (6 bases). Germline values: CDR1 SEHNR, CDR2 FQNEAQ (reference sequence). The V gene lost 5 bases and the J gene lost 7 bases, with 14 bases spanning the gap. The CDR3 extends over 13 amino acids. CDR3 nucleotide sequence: TGTGCCAGCAGCGAACAACAGGGTTTTGGCTACACCTTC. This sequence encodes CASSEQQGFGYTF.

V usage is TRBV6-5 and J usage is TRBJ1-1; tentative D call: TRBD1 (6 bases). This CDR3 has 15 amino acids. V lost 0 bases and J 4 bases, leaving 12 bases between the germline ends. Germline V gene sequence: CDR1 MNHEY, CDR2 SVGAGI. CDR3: CASSYSPTGSTEAFF. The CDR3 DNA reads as TGTGCCAGCAGTTACTCTCCCACAGGGTCCACTGAAGCTTTCTTT.

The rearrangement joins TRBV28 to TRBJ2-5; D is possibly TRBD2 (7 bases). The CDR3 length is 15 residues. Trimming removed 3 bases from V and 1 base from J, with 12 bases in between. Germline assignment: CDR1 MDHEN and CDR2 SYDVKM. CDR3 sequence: CASSFGGTPQETQYF. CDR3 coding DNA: TGTGCCAGCAGTTTCGGGGGGACACCCCAAGAGACCCAGTACTTC.

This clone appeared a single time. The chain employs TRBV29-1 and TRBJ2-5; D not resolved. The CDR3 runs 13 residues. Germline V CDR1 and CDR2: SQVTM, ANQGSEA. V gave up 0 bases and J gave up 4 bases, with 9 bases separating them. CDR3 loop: CSVEDRRGETQYF. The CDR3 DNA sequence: TGCAGCGTTGAAGACCGCCGAGGAGAGACCCAGTACTTC.

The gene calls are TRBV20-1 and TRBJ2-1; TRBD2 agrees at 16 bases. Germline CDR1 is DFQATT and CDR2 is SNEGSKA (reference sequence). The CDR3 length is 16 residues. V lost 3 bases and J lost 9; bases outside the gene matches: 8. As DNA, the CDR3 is TGCAGTGCTAGTTACGGGACTAGCGGGAGGGGTGGTGAGCAGTTCTTC. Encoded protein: CSASYGTSGRGGEQFF.

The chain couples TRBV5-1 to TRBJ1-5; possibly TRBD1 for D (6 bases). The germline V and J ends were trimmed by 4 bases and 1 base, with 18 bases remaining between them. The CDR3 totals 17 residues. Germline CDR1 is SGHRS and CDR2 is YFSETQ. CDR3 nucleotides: TGCGCCAGCAGCCCTGGGGGGGCTGGGGGAAGCAATCAGCCCCAGCATTTT. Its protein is CASSPGGAGGSNQPQHF.

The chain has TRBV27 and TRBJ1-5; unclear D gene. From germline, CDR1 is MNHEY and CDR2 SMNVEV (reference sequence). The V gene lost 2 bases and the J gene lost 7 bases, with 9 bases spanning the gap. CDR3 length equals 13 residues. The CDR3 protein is CASSLSEDQPQHF. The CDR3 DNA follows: TGTGCCAGCAGTTTAAGTGAGGACCAGCCCCAGCATTTT.